This is a list of T cell receptor beta chains from one sample in a study of blood T cells in healthy people across ages. Using its own MiXCR run on the 5' RACE reads, TCRdb lists one record per CDR3 protein. Seen here are 800,000 or so distinct CDR3 sequences, about half observed once, and the top ten hold less than 20%. The sequencing input was blood. The origin of the receptors is a man older than 75 in good health. The CDR3 runs from the conserved cysteine through the conserved F or W. D genes are given only for firm matches. Expanded clones are given a class, and other clones once, few, many or no size at all.

TGCGCCAGCAGCCTTGACAGACTAGCGTCGAACAATGAGCAGTTCTTC CASSLDRLASNNEQFF - TRBD2 TRBJ2-1 TRBV5-1
TGCGCCAGCAGCGCACGTTCGGGCGGGAGGGGCTACGAGCAGTACTTC CASSARSGGRGYEQYF few TRBD2 TRBJ2-7 TRBV5-1
TGTGCCAGCAGATGGACAAGCCAAGAGACCCAGTACTTC CASRWTSQETQYF - - TRBJ2-5 TRBV7-2
TGCAGTGCTAGAGTGGCCGGGACATTGGCCGGGGAGCTGTTTTTT CSARVAGTLAGELFF - - TRBJ2-2 TRBV20-1
TGCAGTGCTAGCCCGTCGACTAGCTCCCTCTACGAGCAGTACTTC CSASPSTSSLYEQYF many TRBD2 TRBJ2-7 TRBV20-1
TGTGCCAGCTCACAGGGACTAGCGGGAGAGCGGAGCAATGAGCAGTTCTTC CASSQGLAGERSNEQFF few TRBD2 TRBJ2-1 TRBV18
TGCGCCAGCAGTGAGGCGGGGACTAGCGGAACGCAGTATTTT CASSEAGTSGTQYF - TRBD2 TRBJ2-3 TRBV10-2
TGTGCCAGCAGCCAAGGTGGTAGCGGAGCAGGCACAGATATGCAGTATTTT CASSQGGSGAGTDMQYF - - TRBJ2-3 TRBV12-3/TRBV12-4
TGTGCCAGCAGTTTCCAACGCGGGGGGGCCACAGATACGGAGTATTTT CASSFQRGGATDTEYF - TRBD2 TRBJ2-3 TRBV12-3/TRBV12-4
TGTGCCAGCAGCTTCGTTTGGGACCTATCTTCCTACGAGCAGTACTTC CASSFVWDLSSYEQYF many - TRBJ2-7 TRBV5-5
TGTGCCACCAGTGGGGGGACAGGGAAAGAGACCCAGTACTTC CATSGGTGKETQYF few TRBD1 TRBJ2-5 TRBV24-1
TGTGCCATCAGTCACCCGGACAGGGACTATCAGCCCCAGCATTTT CAISHPDRDYQPQHF - TRBD1 TRBJ1-5 TRBV10-3
TGTGCCAGCAGTCCGAGCAGAGTAGCCAAAAACATTCAGTACTTC CASSPSRVAKNIQYF - - TRBJ2-4 TRBV28
TGCGCCAGCAGCTTGGCCAGTAGTTACCGGGGACTCAAGAACACTGAAGCTTTCTTT CASSLASSYRGLKNTEAFF - - TRBJ1-1 TRBV5-1
TGCAGTGCCTTGGCCGGGGTCAGACAGCCCCAGCATTTT CSALAGVRQPQHF - - TRBJ1-5 TRBV20-1
TGCAGTGCTAGAGATCAGGAAAGGCCCATCAATTCACCCCTCCACTTT CSARDQERPINSPLHF - - TRBJ1-6 TRBV20-1
TGTGCCACCAGCCGGGGTAAGGAGACCCAGTACTTC CATSRGKETQYF - - TRBJ2-5 TRBV15
TGTGCCAGCAGCCAAGAGCGCGAGCAGTACTTC CASSQEREQYF - - TRBJ2-7 TRBV3-1
TGTGCCAGCAGCTTAGCCCAAACTCGACAGAGCTCCTACAATGAGCAGTTCTTC CASSLAQTRQSSYNEQFF once - TRBJ2-1 TRBV7-8
TGTGCCACGGTAGGGAGAGGGGAATCCTACGAGCAGTACTTC CATVGRGESYEQYF - - TRBJ2-7 TRBV7-8
TGCGCCAGCAGCTTGGGTACAAGGACGGGGACCTACGAGCAGTACTTC CASSLGTRTGTYEQYF - - TRBJ2-7 TRBV5-1
TGTGCCAGCAGCCCCCGCGGGGGTAGGGACGATTCACCCCCCCACTTT CASSPRGGRDDSPPHF - - TRBJ1-6 TRBV5-4
TGTGCCAGCGCCGACTACGAGCAGTACTTC CASADYEQYF few - TRBJ2-7 TRBV6-1
TGTGCCAGCAGCGGAGGAGGGGTCCGCGAGCAGTACTTC CASSGGGVREQYF - - TRBJ2-7 TRBV9
TGTGCCAGCAGCGTATCTCCGGGCCAGCGGGCCGAGCAGTACTTC CASSVSPGQRAEQYF - - TRBJ2-7 TRBV11-3
TGCAGTGCTGCGGATAGCGGGACAGATACGCAGTATTTT CSAADSGTDTQYF few TRBD2 TRBJ2-3 TRBV20-1
TGCAGTGCTAGGGCCCCGGGACTTCTCGAAAAACTGTTTTTT CSARAPGLLEKLFF few - TRBJ1-4 TRBV20-1
TGTGCCAGCAGCGGACCACAGGGGCTCGGGGAGCTGTTTTTT CASSGPQGLGELFF - TRBD1 TRBJ2-2 TRBV9